This T cell receptor (beta chain) was observed in a study of T cells in Graves' hyperthyroidism and ophthalmopathy. On this clonotype: Its antigen is not known.

Amplification of TCR beta CDR3 regions used RNA as the template. The HTBI primer set served for first-round RT-PCR of the TCR CDR3. TCRdb itself ran the multiplex PCR reads through MiXCR, one entry per CDR3 protein. This sample has approximately 620,000 distinct CDR3 sequences, with approximately 15% found just once. Germline loops: CDR1 LGHNT, CDR2 FRNRAP. The CDR3 totals 15 residues. V dropped 9 bases and J dropped 4 bases, with 18 bases sitting between them. Whole-study findings and limits: Onset of ophthalmopathy came a median approximately 6.9 months after the model predicted it. Ophthalmopathy was distinguished from stable hyperthyroidism by 13 V-J signatures.

The TCR originated in a woman aged 40 to 49 with Graves' ophthalmopathy. The sample taken for sequencing was blood. The rearrangement uses TRBV12-5 and TRBJ2-2; D possibly matches TRBD1 or TRBD2 (7 bases each). The CDR3 region has the DNA TGTGCTAGCTCCCAGGGGGGGCAGCTCACCGGGGAGCTGTTTTTT. Its protein product is CASSQGGQLTGELFF.